This T cell receptor (beta chain) derives from a study of blood T cells in healthy people across ages. Whole-study results and caveats: Per-million-T-cell TCR beta diversity fell roughly linearly with age.

The study isolated at least 6.5 million PBMCs from each sample. Points on this clonotype: Antigen specificity is unknown.

The CDR3 extends over 13 amino acids. CDR1 is DFQATT and CDR2 is SNEGSKA in the germline V gene (reference sequence). V gave up 0 bases and J gave up 2 bases, with 6 bases separating them. Primed by a sample-barcoded 5' primer and a J-beta primer mix, a second PCR proceeded for roughly 7 to 11 cycles. TCRdb itself ran the 5' RACE reads through MiXCR, one entry per CDR3 protein. The table shows roughly 1.6 million distinct CDR3 sequences, with roughly 32% occurring only once. The V gene is TRBV20-1, the J gene TRBJ2-3; D gene ambiguous. This TCR was sampled from a woman aged 30 to 39 in good health. The specimen sequenced was blood. Here the CDR3 reads CSARDLHTDTQYF. The CDR3 DNA reads TGCAGTGCTAGAGATCTGCACACAGATACGCAGTATTTT.